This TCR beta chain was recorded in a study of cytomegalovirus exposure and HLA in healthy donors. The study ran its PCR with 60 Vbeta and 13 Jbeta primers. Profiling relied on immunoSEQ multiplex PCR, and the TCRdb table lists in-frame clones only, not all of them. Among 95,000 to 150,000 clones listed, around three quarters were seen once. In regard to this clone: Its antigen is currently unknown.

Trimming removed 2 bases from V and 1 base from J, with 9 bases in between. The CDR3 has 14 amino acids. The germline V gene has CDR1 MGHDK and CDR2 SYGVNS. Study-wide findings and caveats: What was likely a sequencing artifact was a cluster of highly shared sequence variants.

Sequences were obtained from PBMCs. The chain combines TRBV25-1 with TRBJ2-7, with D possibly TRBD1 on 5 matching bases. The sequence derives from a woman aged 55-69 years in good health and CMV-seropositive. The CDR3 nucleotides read TGTGCCAGCAGTGAACCAGGGTGGTCCTACGAGCAGTACTTC. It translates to CASSEPGWSYEQYF.